Each of the 8 T cell receptor beta chains below was sequenced from the same sample in a study of human T cells and chemical hapten exposure. TCRdb passed the RACE reads through MiXCR, listing each CDR3 protein once. Counted here are about 360,000 distinct CDR3 sequences, roughly 5% occurring once; the ten biggest clones make up approximately 2.5%. Time point reported: patch test 1, 2 weeks after DPC sensitization. Treatment defined: therapeutic diphenylcyclopropenone sensitization with weekly scalp DPC. The sample here was whole blood, taken in connection with sensitization to the hapten diphenylcyclopropenone (DPC). The receptors stem from a woman between 45 and 60 years old with alopecia areata. Some clones in this sample may be carry-over from other donors' samples.

This clonotype came up many times. The chain employs TRBV14 and TRBJ1-1; D not certain. Trimming shortened V by 0 bases and J by 1 base, and 3 bases separated the two germline ends. There are 13 residues in the CDR3. Germline assignment: CDR1 SGHDN and CDR2 FVKESK. The CDR3 nucleotides are TGTGCCAGCAGCCAAGACCGGAACACTGAAGCTTTCTTT. Translating gives CASSQDRNTEAFF.

This clonotype has a handful of counts. J is TRBJ2-3 and V is TRBV20-1; D is perhaps TRBD1 (5 bases). The CDR3 has 15 residues. From germline, CDR1 is DFQATT and CDR2 SNEGSKA (reference sequence). V was trimmed by 6 bases and J by 5 bases, leaving 21 bases between them. The CDR3 protein is CSAELIRGSKDTQYF. DNA of the CDR3: TGCAGTGCCGAACTTATAAGGGGTTCCAAAGATACGCAGTATTTT.

This clonotype has more than one count but fewer than ten. The chain is built from TRBV11-2 and TRBJ1-4; 8 positions match TRBD1. The CDR3 is 18 residues long. Trimming removed 1 base from V and 0 bases from J; junction bases left unmatched: 7. Germline V CDR1 and CDR2: SGHAT, FQNNGV. The CDR3 region is CASSLAPDRVATNEKLFF. The CDR3, as DNA: TGTGCCAGCAGCTTAGCCCCGGACAGGGTTGCAACTAATGAAAAACTGTTTTTT. The entire variable domain, with the rest obtained from reference TRBV11-2 and TRBJ1-4, is as follows: EAGVAQSPRYKIIEKRQSVAFWCNPISGHATLYWYQQILGQGPKLLIQFQNNGVVDDSQLPKDRFSAERLKGVDSTLKIQPAKLEDSAVYLCASSLAPDRVATNEKLFFGSGTQLSVL.

V gene TRBV12-5 combines with J gene TRBJ2-3; 10 nucleotides match TRBD2. Germline loops: CDR1 LGHNT, CDR2 FRNRAP. V shed 6 bases and J 5 bases; nucleotides not matched to a gene: 8. The CDR3 covers 15 residues. The CDR3 region has the DNA TGTGCTAGTGGCCCTAGCGGGAGCGCCGGAGATACGCAGTATTTT. This gives the protein CASGPSGSAGDTQYF.

CDR3 loop: CASSESTRQTNSGANVLTF. DNA of the CDR3: TGCGCCAGCAGTGAGTCGACTAGGCAGACCAACTCTGGGGCCAACGTCCTGACTTTC. The chain employs TRBV10-2 and TRBJ2-6; TRBD2 is a possible D gene (6 bases). V dropped 0 bases and J dropped 0 bases, with 15 bases sitting between them. CDR1 and CDR2 from the germline V gene are WSHSY and SAAADI. The CDR3 runs 19 residues.

This chain connects TRBV23-1 to TRBJ2-3, with TRBD2 identical over 14 bases. TRBV23-1 falls under the ORF class, with uncertain function. V shed 0 bases and J 4 bases; nucleotides not matched to a gene: 6. CDR3 length equals 18 residues. CDR3 residues: CASSQSPGLAGASDTQYF. Here the CDR3 DNA reads TGCGCCAGCAGTCAATCTCCGGGACTAGCGGGGGCCTCAGATACGCAGTATTTT.

This clonotype was recorded many times. The V call is TRBV2, the J call TRBJ1-1; TRBD1 matches 9 bases. CDR3 length: 17 residues. Germline V gives CDR1 SNHLY, CDR2 FYNNEI. Trimming took 6 bases from V and 1 from J; bases not matched to a gene: 12. The CDR3 loop reads CASSPPYRGPKNTEAFF. CDR3 DNA sequence: TGTGCCAGCAGCCCACCTTACAGGGGGCCGAAGAACACTGAAGCTTTCTTT.

The CDR3 loop reads CATSKGGQRSDTQYF. For the CDR3, the DNA is TGTGCCACCAGTAAAGGGGGGCAACGGTCAGATACGCAGTATTTT. The chain recombines TRBV24-1 with TRBJ2-3; D possibly uses TRBD1 or TRBD2 (6 bases each). Germline values: CDR1 KGHDR, CDR2 SFDVKD. The CDR3 has 15 amino acids. The V end lost 6 bases, the J end lost 4 bases, and 16 bases lay between the germline ends.